Listed below are T cell receptor beta chains from one sample, sequenced in a study of cytomegalovirus exposure and HLA in healthy donors. Produced via immunoSEQ multiplex PCR; TCRdb's table is partial and in-frame only. The sample lists some 240,000 clones; about 90% were seen once. Sequences were obtained from PBMCs. All receptors come from a woman aged 25-40 years in good health and CMV-seropositive. The CDR3 runs from the conserved cysteine through the conserved F or W. Each record gives: V gene, D gene, J gene, clone size, CDR3 DNA, CDR3 protein. D genes are given only for firm matches. The listing skips clone size in some rows; elsewhere it reads once, few, many or a size class.

>TRBV7-2|TRBD1|TRBJ2-1|.
TGTGCCAGCAGCCCACTAAAGGGACAGGGAAACAATGAGCAGTTCTTC
CASSPLKGQGNNEQFF
>TRBV27|TRBD2|TRBJ2-1|once
TGTGCCAGCAGTACGCCATCGACTAGCGGGAGTGTAAATGAGCAGTTCTTC
CASSTPSTSGSVNEQFF
>TRBV7-3|TRBD2|TRBJ2-7|.
TGTGCCAGCAGCTTAAACCCGGCAGGCTCGGGGGGCGAGCAGTACTTC
CASSLNPAGSGGEQYF
>TRBV20-1|.|TRBJ1-2|.
TGCAGTGACAGCAACTATGGCTACACCTTC
CSDSNYGYTF
>TRBV11-3|.|TRBJ2-5|once
TGTGCCAGCAGCCCGGACAGTTCGGAAGAGACCCAGTACTTC
CASSPDSSEETQYF
>TRBV5-4|TRBD2|TRBJ2-2|.
TGTGCCAGCAGCCCCCAACTAGCGGGAGTAATCACCGGGGAGCTGTTTTTT
CASSPQLAGVITGELFF
>TRBV27|TRBD2|TRBJ2-1|.
TGTGCCAGCAGTTTTTCTGCGGGAGCAGGTGAGCAGTTCTTC
CASSFSAGAGEQFF
>TRBV7-2|TRBD1|TRBJ2-4|.
TGTGCCAGCAGCCTAGGGACAGGGTCAAAAAACATTCAGTACTTC
CASSLGTGSKNIQYF
>TRBV29-1|TRBD2|TRBJ2-1|.
TGCAGCGTTCCCGGTCCGGCGGGAGGGCCCGGTGAGCAGTTCTTC
CSVPGPAGGPGEQFF
>TRBV2|.|TRBJ2-2|.
TGTGCCAGCAAAACTCAGGGTCCCGGGGAGCTGTTTTTT
CASKTQGPGELFF
>TRBV4-1|.|TRBJ1-2|.
TGCGCCAGCAGCCAAGTAGGAATGGAGGGCTACACCTTC
CASSQVGMEGYTF
>TRBV9|.|TRBJ2-5|.
TGTGCCAGCAGCGTAGATCACGGAGAAGAGACCCAGTACTTC
CASSVDHGEETQYF
>TRBV27|.|TRBJ2-7|.
TGTGCCAGCAGTACAGGGTCGAGTTCCTACGAGCAGTACTTC
CASSTGSSSYEQYF
>TRBV11-2|.|TRBJ2-7|.
TGTGCCAGCAGCTTAGACAGGGGAACCTACGAGCAGTACTTC
CASSLDRGTYEQYF
>TRBV27|TRBD1|TRBJ2-1|.
TGTGCCACCCTCCGAGGGGGCGAGCAGTTCTTC
CATLRGGEQFF
>TRBV5-1|TRBD2|TRBJ2-5|once
TGCGCCAGCAGCTTGTGGGCTAGCGGAATCCAAGAGACCCAGTACTTC
CASSLWASGIQETQYF
>TRBV19|.|TRBJ2-1|.
TGTGCCAGTAGTTGGGGAGATCACAATGAGCAGTTCTTC
CASSWGDHNEQFF
>TRBV7-6|TRBD1|TRBJ1-1|.
TGTGCCAGCAGCCCGACAGGGCTCACTGAAGCTTTCTTT
CASSPTGLTEAFF
>TRBV28|TRBD2|TRBJ2-6|.
TGTGCCAGCATGCGCGGGGGGCATCGATGGGAAAACTCTGGGGCCAACGTCCTGACTTTC
CASMRGGHRWENSGANVLTF
>TRBV28|TRBD1|TRBJ2-7|.
TGTGCCAGCAGGGGATACCGGGACAGGATACACGAGCAGTACTTC
CASRGYRDRIHEQYF
>TRBV9|TRBD2|TRBJ2-3|.
TGTGCCAGCAGCGTAGAGGGGACTAGCGATACGCAGTATTTT
CASSVEGTSDTQYF
>TRBV28|.|TRBJ1-1|.
TGTGCCAGCAGTCCTTTTGTCGCGAGAGCTTTCTTT
CASSPFVARAFF
>TRBV13|.|TRBJ1-1|.
TGTGCCAGCAGATCATCGCCCACACCGAACACTGAAGCTTTCTTT
CASRSSPTPNTEAFF
>TRBV6-1|TRBD1|TRBJ2-7|.
TGTGCCAGCAGGGGGGACAGGGGGGCCTACGAGCAGTACTTC
CASRGDRGAYEQYF
>TRBV29-1|TRBD1|TRBJ1-1|.
TGCAGCGGGACAGGGAACACTGAAGCTTTCTTT
CSGTGNTEAFF
>TRBV4-1|.|TRBJ2-5|.
TGCGCCAGCAGCCACGGACAGATGGAATGGGAGACCCAGTACTTC
CASSHGQMEWETQYF